The 16 T cell receptor beta chains below come from one sample, sequenced in a study of cytomegalovirus exposure and HLA in healthy donors. In the PCR, 60 Vbeta and 13 Jbeta primers were used. Produced via immunoSEQ multiplex PCR; TCRdb's table is partial and in-frame only. In the table there are under 200,000 clones, roughly 12% of which are singletons. Sample: PBMCs. These receptors all come from a man aged 45-65 years in good health and CMV-seropositive.

The rearrangement joins TRBV28 to TRBJ1-1; 11 positions match TRBD1. The CDR3 sequence is 17 residues long. CDR1 MDHEN and CDR2 SYDVKM come from the germline V gene. The V gene end was trimmed by 8 bases and the J gene end by 4 bases; junction bases not matched to a gene: 15. CDR3 sequence: CASLTLGTGGLSTEAFF. DNA for the CDR3: TGTGCCAGCCTCACTCTTGGGACAGGGGGTTTGAGCACTGAAGCTTTCTTT.

This clone has just a few counts. This chain uses TRBV30 with TRBJ2-3, with 10 bases aligning to TRBD2. The CDR3 runs 14 residues. Per germline, CDR1 GTSNPN and CDR2 SVGIG (reference sequence). V lost 3 bases to trimming and J lost 4 bases; unmatched junction nucleotides: 4. CDR3 nucleotide sequence: TGTGCCTGGAGGCAAGCGGGGGGGCCAGATACGCAGTATTTT. Translation: CAWRQAGGPDTQYF.

This clone has only a few counts. The chain has TRBV25-1 and TRBJ2-7, with 8 bases aligning to TRBD2. The CDR3 covers 15 residues. Trimming at V came to 2 bases and at J to 2 bases, leaving 5 bases not matched to a gene. Per germline, CDR1 MGHDK and CDR2 SYGVNS. The CDR3: CASSERGGLPYEQYF. Written as DNA, the CDR3 is TGTGCCAGCAGTGAACGCGGGGGGCTACCCTACGAGCAGTACTTC.

The chain uses TRBV6-6 and TRBJ2-2; TRBD1 matches 9 bases. Germline CDR1 is MNHNY and CDR2 is SVGAGI (reference sequence). CDR3 length equals 15 residues. V dropped 7 bases and J dropped 2; count of bases not matched to a gene: 5. The CDR3 reads CASNHRGRNTGELFF. The CDR3 DNA reads as TGTGCCAGCAATCACAGGGGGCGTAACACCGGGGAGCTGTTTTTT.

V gene TRBV7-9 combines with J gene TRBJ1-1; no definite D call. Germline CDR1 SEHNR, CDR2 FQNEAQ (reference sequence). This CDR3 is 12 amino acids long. The germline V and J ends were trimmed by 6 bases and 4 bases, with 9 bases remaining between them. CDR3 in amino acids: CASSYDITEAFF. CDR3 sequence (DNA): TGTGCCAGCAGTTACGACATCACTGAAGCTTTCTTT.

This chain connects TRBV29-1 to TRBJ1-1; D is undetermined. V shed 3 bases and J shed 6 bases, with 14 bases lying between them. Germline CDR1 is SQVTM and CDR2 is ANQGSEA. The CDR3 loop spans 13 amino acids. The CDR3 DNA is TGCAGCGTTGAGTACGGGCCGAGGGCTGAAGCTTTCTTT. It specifies CSVEYGPRAEAFF.

This clone was counted only a few times. The sample carries other DNA sequences with the same CDR3. The rearrangement joins TRBV11-2 to TRBJ2-7; TRBD2 aligns across 10 bases. The CDR3 consists of 15 residues. J lost 3 bases, V lost 5 bases, and 7 bases had no gene match. Germline assignment: CDR1 SGHAT and CDR2 FQNNGV. CDR3 loop: CASSLSGGPHYEQYV. In DNA form, the CDR3 reads TGTGCCAGCAGCCTTAGCGGGGGGCCCCACTACGAGCAGTACGTC.

The rearrangement links TRBV4-1 to TRBJ1-1; D remains unclear. V dropped 0 bases and J dropped 3 bases, with 14 bases sitting between them. The CDR3 has 16 residues. Germline V gives CDR1 MGHRA, CDR2 YSYEKL. The CDR3 is CASSQEGQGRDTEAFF. The CDR3 coding sequence is TGCGCCAGCAGCCAAGAGGGTCAAGGGAGGGACACTGAAGCTTTCTTT.

This sequence joins TRBV7-2 and TRBJ2-5, with a tentative D call TRBD2 (5 bases). V lost 4 bases and J 4 bases, leaving 13 bases between the germline ends. CDR3 length: 14 amino acids. Germline CDR1 and CDR2: SGHTA and FQGNSA. CDR3 sequence: CASSWSFAGETQYF. CDR3 nucleotides: TGTGCCAGCAGCTGGTCCTTCGCGGGAGAGACCCAGTACTTC.

In this sample, this clone turned up a few times. The chain employs TRBV11-2 and TRBJ1-1, with D possibly being TRBD1 (5 bases). The germline V gene has CDR1 SGHAT and CDR2 FQNNGV. This CDR3 comprises 15 residues. Trimming stripped 4 bases from V and 1 base from J, with 13 bases between. The CDR3 DNA reads as TGTGCCAGCAGCTCTGGGGGGGGTCCGAACACTGAAGCTTTCTTT. Its protein is CASSSGGGPNTEAFF.

This clone came up a few times. This sequence joins TRBV29-1 and TRBJ2-5; perhaps TRBD2 as D (5 bases). This CDR3 has 12 residues. Germline values: CDR1 SQVTM, CDR2 ANQGSEA. V gave up 4 bases and J gave up 4 bases, with 10 bases separating them. DNA for the CDR3: TGCAGCGTTGTCTATGCGGGAGAGACCCAGTACTTC. Translating it yields CSVVYAGETQYF. The variable domain in full, with the rest retrieved from reference TRBV29-1 and TRBJ2-5, is SAVISQKPSRDICQRGTSLTIQCQVDSQVTMMFWYRQQPGQSLTLIATANQGSEATYESGFVIDKFPISRPNLTFSTLTVSNMSPEDSSIYLCSVVYAGETQYFGPGTRLLVL.

Only a few counts were recorded for this clone. This chain uses TRBV11-3 with TRBJ2-4; TRBD2 agrees at 10 bases. CDR1 SGHNT and CDR2 YENEEA come from the germline V gene. The CDR3 covers 17 residues. With V trimmed by 5 bases and J by 2 bases, 9 bases remained unmatched. The CDR3 sequence: CASSPERGGWSKNIQYF. The DNA for the CDR3 is TGTGCCAGCAGCCCCGAGCGGGGGGGTTGGTCCAAAAACATTCAGTACTTC.

The chain is built from TRBV6-1 and TRBJ2-3; 7 bases are shared with TRBD2. In germline, CDR1 is MNHNS, CDR2 SASEGT. The CDR3 loop spans 14 amino acids. Unmatched junction bases numbered 8, after V lost 6 bases and J lost 5 bases. The CDR3 DNA is TGTGCCAGCAGCGAGCCGGGACTATTAGATACGCAGTATTTT. Residues: CASSEPGLLDTQYF.

This clone has more than one count but fewer than ten. This chain uses TRBV2 with TRBJ1-6; D is possibly TRBD1 (6 bases). Germline assignment: CDR1 SNHLY and CDR2 FYNNEI. The CDR3 runs 14 residues. Deletions cut 6 bases from V and 8 bases from J, with 14 bases between. CDR3 in amino acids: CASREQGLYSPLHF. CDR3 sequence (DNA): TGTGCCAGCAGGGAACAGGGATTATATTCACCCCTCCACTTT.

This clone was recorded a few times. This chain links TRBV27 with TRBJ1-1; D gene unclear. The CDR3 covers 10 residues. Trimming removed 8 bases from V and 11 bases from J, with 12 bases in between. Germline assignment: CDR1 MNHEY and CDR2 SMNVEV (reference sequence). DNA of the CDR3: TGTGCCAGCGGCGAGGGTAGGGCTTTCTTT. Its protein product is CASGEGRAFF.

A few counts support this clone. CDR3 coding DNA: TGTGCCAGCAGCTTAGACCGTGGGAGTGGCTACACCTTC. This translates into CASSLDRGSGYTF. The chain has TRBV7-2 and TRBJ1-2, with D hard to call. Germline lookup yields CDR1 SGHTA and CDR2 FQGNSA. The CDR3 runs 13 residues. Deletions cut 1 base from V and 7 bases from J, with 10 bases between.